What follows are 18 T cell receptor beta chains derived from one specimen sequenced in a study of metastatic and nonmetastatic thyroid tumors. The entire patient cohort was treatment-naive prior to thyroid surgery. Via MiXCR, TCRdb re-called the PCR reads. The sample has some 10,000 clones, 25% to 35% seen once. The sample was tumor tissue. The receptors were gathered from a male donor with papillary thyroid cancer or a benign thyroid nodule (not recorded which). Some clones in this sample may be carry-over from other donors' samples.

This clone turned up a few times. This chain joins TRBV10-1 and TRBJ2-1, with D possibly TRBD2 on 6 matching bases. This CDR3 has 14 amino acids. Trimming left V 2 bases short and J 6 bases short, with 11 bases between. Germline assignment: CDR1 WNHNN and CDR2 SYGVQD (reference sequence). The CDR3: CASSEGTDLNEQFF. In DNA, the CDR3 is TGCGCCAGCAGTGAGGGGACTGATCTCAATGAGCAGTTCTTC.

This clone was recorded many times. Written as DNA, the CDR3 is TGTGCCAGCAGCCCCGGACTAGCGGGAGCAGATACGCAGTATTTT. The encoded protein is CASSPGLAGADTQYF. This chain uses TRBV11-2 with TRBJ2-3; 13 bases are shared with TRBD2. V dropped 5 bases and J dropped 4; count of bases not matched to a gene: 3. CDR1 SGHAT and CDR2 FQNNGV come from the germline V gene. This CDR3 spans 15 amino acids.

V usage is TRBV30 and J usage is TRBJ2-5; 7 positions match TRBD1. CDR1 and CDR2 from the germline V gene are GTSNPN and SVGIG (reference sequence). CDR3 length: 13 amino acids. V gave up 5 bases and J gave up 2 bases; unmatched junction bases: 5. The CDR3 is CAWERGRQETQYF. DNA for the CDR3: TGTGCCTGGGAGAGGGGGCGGCAAGAGACCCAGTACTTC.

This clone appeared once. V usage is TRBV11-2 and J usage is TRBJ1-1; D perhaps matches TRBD1 (6 bases). V was cut by 3 bases and J by 6 bases, with 11 bases left in between. There are 13 residues in the CDR3. CDR1 and CDR2 (germline): SGHAT, FQNNGV. CDR3 protein: CASSFPGQPEAFF. The CDR3 DNA is TGTGCCAGCAGCTTTCCTGGACAGCCTGAAGCTTTCTTT.

In this sample, this clone is medium-sized. This rearrangement joins TRBV6-1 to TRBJ2-2, with D possibly TRBD2 on 5 matching bases. Looked up from germline, CDR1 is MNHNS and CDR2 is SASEGT. The CDR3 is 16 residues long. V was shortened by 6 bases and J by 1 base, with 15 bases between the two germline ends. The CDR3 is CASRVMASRNTGELFF. Written as DNA, the CDR3 is TGTGCCAGCAGGGTGATGGCTAGCCGGAACACCGGGGAGCTGTTTTTT.

Sample share makes this clone medium-sized. The chain joins TRBV25-1 to TRBJ2-1; the D gene is possibly TRBD2 (6 bases). Germline V gives CDR1 MGHDK, CDR2 SYGVNS. The V gene lost 8 bases and the J gene lost 3 bases, with 11 bases spanning the gap. The CDR3 contains 13 residues. The CDR3 protein is CASRLEGYNEQFF. In nucleotides, the CDR3 is TGTGCCAGCCGACTAGAGGGCTACAATGAGCAGTTCTTC. Drawing the rest from reference TRBV25-1 and TRBJ2-1, the complete variable domain is EADIYQTPRYLVIGTGKKITLECSQTMGHDKMYWYQQDPGMELHLIHYSYGVNSTEKGDLSSESTVSRIRTEHFPLTLESARPSHTSQYLCASRLEGYNEQFFGPGTRLTVL.

The chain couples TRBV20-1 to TRBJ1-2; TRBD1 aligns across 12 bases. Per germline, CDR1 DFQATT and CDR2 SNEGSKA (reference sequence). The V segment lost 3 bases and the J segment 7 bases; nucleotides outside the gene matches: 9. There are 15 residues in the CDR3. The CDR3 sequence: CSARGGQGAVSGYTF. CDR3 bases: TGCAGTGCTAGGGGGGGACAGGGGGCAGTAAGTGGCTACACCTTC.

There are a few counts of this clone. The chain employs TRBV6-4 and TRBJ2-7; 8 nucleotides agree with TRBD1. CDR3 length equals 16 residues. The germline gives CDR1 MRHNA, CDR2 SNTAGT. V trimming: 7 bases; J trimming: 2 bases; junction bases outside the gene matches: 13. The CDR3 nucleotides are TGTGCCAGCATCCCCTTCGGGGTACAGGGGGCCTACGAGCAGTACTTC. As protein: CASIPFGVQGAYEQYF.

As to this clone: The final CDR3 position lacks the conserved phenylalanine or tryptophan, pointing to a likely read error. The chain recombines TRBV6-1 with TRBJ1-1; 8 bases are a match to TRBD1. Germline V gene data show CDR1 as MNHNS and CDR2 as SASEGT. V was pared by 6 bases and J by 5 bases, with 8 bases of the junction left unmatched. The CDR3 is 14 residues long. The CDR3 DNA reads TGTGCCAGCAGCAACAGGGGGGGAGGAACTGAAGCTTTCTCT. Amino acids: CASSNRGGGTEAFS.

V and J are TRBV7-2 and TRBJ2-7, with D maybe TRBD2 (6 bases). The length of the CDR3 is 14 residues. V was trimmed by 3 bases and J by 2 bases, leaving 11 bases between them. Germline lookup yields CDR1 SGHTA and CDR2 FQGNSA. CDR3 bases: TGTGCCAGCAGCTTGGGAGGCGGCGCCTACGAGCAGTACTTC. Residues: CASSLGGGAYEQYF.

By sample share, this clone is medium-sized. This chain connects TRBV19 to TRBJ2-7, with 7 bases identical to TRBD2. The V gene end was trimmed by 7 bases and the J gene end by 0 bases; junction bases not matched to a gene: 6. Germline lookup yields CDR1 LNHDA and CDR2 SQIVND (reference sequence). CDR3 length: 14 residues. The CDR3 region has the DNA TGTGCCAGTACCCCGGGCGGGAGCTCCTACGAGCAGTACTTC. The encoded protein is CASTPGGSSYEQYF.

This clone came up many times. This chain uses TRBV30 with TRBJ1-2; 10 bases map to TRBD1. The V gene end was trimmed by 3 bases and the J gene end by 10 bases; junction bases not matched to a gene: 2. CDR1 is GTSNPN, CDR2 SVGIG, per germline (reference sequence). The CDR3 loop spans 11 amino acids. Here the CDR3 reads CAWRGQGLYTF. In DNA form, the CDR3 reads TGTGCCTGGAGGGGACAGGGGCTCTACACCTTC.

This clone was counted a few times. The chain employs TRBV29-1 and TRBJ2-7; 8 bases are a match to TRBD1. J lost 3 bases, V lost 1 base, and 8 bases had no gene match. This CDR3 has 15 residues. The germline V gene encodes CDR1 SQVTM and CDR2 ANQGSEA. In DNA, the CDR3 is TGCAGCGTTGAAGTACCGGACAGGGCGAACTACGAGCAGTACTTC. This gives the protein CSVEVPDRANYEQYF.

This clone was recorded once. This rearrangement joins TRBV30 to TRBJ1-3; 8 nucleotides agree with TRBD1. V dropped 5 bases and J dropped 0; count of bases not matched to a gene: 6. This CDR3 region has 15 residues. Germline V gene sequence: CDR1 GTSNPN, CDR2 SVGIG (reference sequence). The CDR3 region is CAWCYRGSSGNTIYF. For the CDR3, the DNA is TGTGCCTGGTGTTACAGGGGGAGCTCTGGAAACACCATATATTTT.

This clone showed up many times. A single base separates this from a much larger clone, so it may be a read error. The rearrangement joins TRBV9 to TRBJ2-1; D ambiguous. CDR1 is SGDLS, CDR2 YYNGEE, per germline. The CDR3 is 14 residues long. Trimming pared 6 bases from V and 0 bases from J, leaving 10 bases between. The CDR3 DNA reads TGTGCCAGCACCCACGAGTCCTCCTACAATGAGCAGTTCTTC. This sequence encodes CASTHESSYNEQFF.

This clone qualifies as medium-sized (0.01 to 0.1%). The genes are TRBV7-8 and TRBJ1-6; weak D call: TRBD1 (5 bases). With 5 bases removed from V and 10 bases from J, the gap between germline ends came to 21 bases. The V gene's germline CDR1 is SGHVS and CDR2 FQNEAQ. This CDR3 region has 16 residues. CDR3 sequence: CASSLEVTGKGSPLHF. The CDR3 DNA sequence: TGTGCCAGCAGCCTAGAAGTAACAGGAAAGGGCTCACCCCTCCACTTT. The entire variable domain, with the rest obtained from reference TRBV7-8 and TRBJ1-6, is as follows: GAGVSQSPRYKVAKRGQDVALRCDPISGHVSLFWYQQALGQGPEFLTYFQNEAQLDKSGLPSDRFFAERPEGSVSTLKIQRTQQEDSAVYLCASSLEVTGKGSPLHFGNGTRLTVT.

This clone was recorded at least ten times. The CDR3 here is CASSESRLNEKLFF. CDR3 nucleotide sequence: TGTGCCAGCAGTGAAAGCAGGCTTAATGAAAAACTGTTTTTT. This rearrangement joins TRBV6-1 to TRBJ1-4; D unclear. The CDR3 covers 14 residues. Trimming left V 2 bases short and J 4 bases short, with 8 bases between. Germline V lookup: CDR1 MNHNS, CDR2 SASEGT.

V is TRBV6-2 or TRBV6-3 and J is TRBJ2-3; unclear D gene. The CDR3 sequence is 12 residues long. Looked up from germline, CDR1 is MNHEY and CDR2 is SVGEGT. Between the trimmed V and J ends, which lost 7 bases and 2 bases, there was a span of 7 bases. In DNA form, the CDR3 reads TGTGCCAGCATGGCCTTCACAGATACGCAGTATTTT. This sequence encodes CASMAFTDTQYF.